This TCR beta chain is from a study of T-cell reconstitution after alpha-beta-depleted transplantation in children. Study-wide results and caveats: T-cell counts and diversity at one year post-transplant came mainly from newly produced T cells. The high TCRbeta diversity at day 60 in some patients came from surviving recipient T cells and thymic progenitors. Several hundred expanded graft clones reportedly supplied alpha-beta T cells about two months after transplant.

The library targeted TCRbeta and was prepared with unique molecular identifiers. TCRdb redid the calling of the PCR reads with MiXCR, one entry per CDR3 protein. The table has over 150,000 distinct CDR3 sequences, 5.5% to 7% seen once; the top ten hold 5.5%. This clonotype turned up a few times. The target antigen is unknown. Germline trimming cut 3 bases from V and 5 bases from J; bases unmatched to any gene: 15. CDR1 SGHAT and CDR2 FQNNGV come from the germline V gene. The CDR3 length is 18 residues. The origin of this receptor is a boy younger than 10 with acute lymphoblastic leukemia, due to receive a stem cell transplant. The chain uses TRBV11-2 and TRBJ2-5; 10 bases align to TRBD2. The specimen comprised PBMCs, sampled before TCRalphabeta/CD19-depleted stem cell transplant. DNA for the CDR3: TGTGCCAGCAGCTTCACAATGGGGAGCGGGGGGGCCACGGAGACCCAGTACTTC. Translated, it gives CASSFTMGSGGATETQYF.